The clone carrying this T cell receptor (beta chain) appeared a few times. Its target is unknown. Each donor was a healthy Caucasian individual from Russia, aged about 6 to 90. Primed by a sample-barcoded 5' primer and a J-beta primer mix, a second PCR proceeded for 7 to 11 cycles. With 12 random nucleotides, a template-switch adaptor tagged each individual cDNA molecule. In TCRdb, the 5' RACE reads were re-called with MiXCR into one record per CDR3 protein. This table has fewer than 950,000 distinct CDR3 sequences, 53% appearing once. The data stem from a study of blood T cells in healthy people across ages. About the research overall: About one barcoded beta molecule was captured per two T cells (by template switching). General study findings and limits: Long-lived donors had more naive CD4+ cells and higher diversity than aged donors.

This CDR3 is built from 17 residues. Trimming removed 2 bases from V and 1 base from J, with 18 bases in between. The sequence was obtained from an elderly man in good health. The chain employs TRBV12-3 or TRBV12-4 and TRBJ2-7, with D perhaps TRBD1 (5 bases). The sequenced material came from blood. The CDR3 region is CASSLLGWGRVSYEQYF. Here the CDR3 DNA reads TGTGCCAGCAGTTTACTAGGATGGGGCAGGGTATCCTACGAGCAGTACTTC.